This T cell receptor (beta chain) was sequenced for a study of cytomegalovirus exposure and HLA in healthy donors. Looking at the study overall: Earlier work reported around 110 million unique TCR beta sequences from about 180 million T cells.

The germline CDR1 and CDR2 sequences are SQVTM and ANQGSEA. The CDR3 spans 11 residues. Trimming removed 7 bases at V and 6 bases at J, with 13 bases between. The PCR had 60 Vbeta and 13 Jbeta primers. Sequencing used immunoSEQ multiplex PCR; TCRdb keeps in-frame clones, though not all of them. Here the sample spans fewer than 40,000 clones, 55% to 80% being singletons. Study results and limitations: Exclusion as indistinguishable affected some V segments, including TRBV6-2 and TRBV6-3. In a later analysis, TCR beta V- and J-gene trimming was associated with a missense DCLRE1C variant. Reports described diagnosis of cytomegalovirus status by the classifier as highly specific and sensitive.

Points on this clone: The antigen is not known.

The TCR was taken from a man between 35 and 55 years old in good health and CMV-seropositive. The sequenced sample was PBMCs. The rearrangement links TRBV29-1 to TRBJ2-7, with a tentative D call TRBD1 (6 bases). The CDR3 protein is CSARTGREQYF. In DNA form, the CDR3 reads TGCAGCGCTCGAACAGGGCGCGAGCAGTACTTC.